This T cell receptor (beta chain) was captured in a study of shared clonotypes between healthy human individuals. Study-level background: Donors were a couple of women and a few men aged 18 to 49.

This clone is a singleton in its sample. Its specificity is not known. Study-wide points: Richness estimates generally favored naive over memory subsets.

Germline-derived CDR1 and CDR2 are MDHEN and SYDVKM. V was cut by 5 bases and J by 0 bases, with 20 bases left in between. This CDR3 comprises 18 residues. At the deep level, the assay was run. In the study's own analysis: Filtering of immunoSEQ junctional sequences could not match full-length read filtering. Only in-frame clones appear in the TCRdb table, and some are missing; sequencing was by immunoSEQ multiplex PCR. V, J and clone size were drawn from that table, and D and trimming were deduced from the DNA. The sample consists of 850,000 to 1,100,000 clones, roughly 80% of them appearing once. The genes are TRBV28 and TRBJ1-5; D gene uncertain. The TCR was taken from a young man in good health. Some clones in this sample may be carry-over from other donors' samples. Material: memory CD4+ T cells from PBMCs. Subset given: CD45RA-negative fraction. Here the CDR3 DNA reads TGTGCCAGCAGTGCCCCCAAATCTATGTTAGTTAGCAATCAGCCCCAGCATTTT. Translation gives CASSAPKSMLVSNQPQHF.